This entry lists 22 T cell receptor beta chains sequenced from one sample in a study of human T cells and chemical hapten exposure. Indicated time point: patch test 1, 2 weeks after DPC sensitization. The treatment denotes: therapeutic diphenylcyclopropenone sensitization with weekly scalp DPC. From the RACE reads, TCRdb called clonotypes with MiXCR, one entry per CDR3 protein. The table includes around 340,000 distinct CDR3 sequences, about 7% detected once. Material: whole blood, obtained in connection with sensitization to the hapten diphenylcyclopropenone (DPC). All receptors derive from a young woman with alopecia areata. Some clones in this sample may be carry-over from other donors' samples.

The chain carries TRBV7-8 and TRBJ2-1, with D possibly being TRBD2 (6 bases). Per germline, CDR1 SGHVS and CDR2 FQNEAQ. The V and J ends lost 3 bases and 0 bases respectively, with 12 bases between them. The CDR3 contains 16 residues. For the CDR3, the DNA is TGTGCCAGCAGCTTTTCGCGGGGAGGCTCCTACAATGAGCAGTTCTTC. Amino acid sequence: CASSFSRGGSYNEQFF.

J is TRBJ2-2 and V is TRBV12-3 or TRBV12-4; weak D call: TRBD2 (6 bases). The CDR3 contains 18 residues. Trimming left V 7 bases short and J 0 bases short, with 21 bases between. CDR3 nucleotide sequence: TGTGCCAGCACCCCCGCGGCGGGGCGGGATCCGAACACCGGGGAGCTGTTTTTT. This gives the protein CASTPAAGRDPNTGELFF.

This clonotype was seen ten or more times. J is TRBJ2-2 and V is TRBV29-1; 9 positions match TRBD1. Germline V gives CDR1 SQVTM, CDR2 ANQGSEA. The V segment lost 7 bases and the J segment 6 bases; nucleotides outside the gene matches: 12. The CDR3 spans 15 residues. DNA of the CDR3: TGCAGCGCCGCCGCGGGGACAGGGCTCTCCGGGGAGCTGTTTTTT. Protein sequence: CSAAAGTGLSGELFF.

This clonotype was picked up a small number of times. This CDR3 is CASSLRISGTVQETQYF. CDR3 DNA sequence: TGTGCCAGCAGCTTAAGGATTAGCGGGACCGTCCAAGAGACCCAGTACTTC. The chain joins TRBV11-2 to TRBJ2-5, with 8 nucleotides matching TRBD2. Trimming took 2 bases from V and 1 from J; bases not matched to a gene: 9. The V gene's germline CDR1 is SGHAT and CDR2 FQNNGV. This CDR3 region has 17 residues.

The chain employs TRBV12-3 or TRBV12-4 and TRBJ1-3; D remains ambiguous. The CDR3 runs 14 residues. Trimming shortened V by 5 bases and J by 4 bases, and 12 bases separated the two germline ends. CDR3 bases: TGTGCCAGCAGTACAAGAGTCCAGGGAAACACCATATATTTT. Translation gives CASSTRVQGNTIYF.

This chain uses TRBV20-1 with TRBJ1-5; D is unresolved. Trimming stripped 3 bases from V and 9 bases from J, with 21 bases between. The CDR3 is made up of 15 amino acids. The germline V gene has CDR1 DFQATT and CDR2 SNEGSKA (reference sequence). The CDR3 sequence is CSARDGGLPPGPQHF. The DNA for the CDR3 is TGCAGTGCTAGGGACGGAGGGCTTCCACCGGGGCCCCAGCATTTT.

A few counts support this clonotype. V is TRBV5-1 and J is TRBJ1-4; a possible D gene is TRBD1 (5 bases). This CDR3 contains 16 residues. Germline CDR1 SGHRS, CDR2 YFSETQ. The germline V and J ends were trimmed by 0 bases and 0 bases, with 9 bases remaining between them. CDR3 DNA: TGCGCCAGCAGCTTGGGACAGCCAACAACTAATGAAAAACTGTTTTTT. Amino acids: CASSLGQPTTNEKLFF.

V and J are TRBV4-2 and TRBJ2-5; no firm D call. The CDR3 has 12 amino acids. V was pared by 1 base and J by 5 bases, with 5 bases between. Germline V gene data show CDR1 as LGHNA and CDR2 as YNFKEQ. CDR3 residues: CASSQGQETQYF. The CDR3 region has the DNA TGTGCCAGCAGCCAAGGCCAGGAGACCCAGTACTTC.

This clonotype has ten or more counts. This chain connects TRBV20-1 to TRBJ2-4; 14 bases match TRBD2. This CDR3 comprises 16 residues. V lost 4 bases to trimming and J lost 13 bases; unmatched junction nucleotides: 15. The germline CDR1 and CDR2 sequences are DFQATT and SNEGSKA (reference sequence). The CDR3: CSATRGTSGGSSHQYF. The CDR3 DNA reads TGCAGTGCTACCCGGGGGACTAGCGGGGGCTCAAGCCACCAGTACTTC.

In the case of this clonotype: A much larger clone lies a single base off, so this may be a read error. V is TRBV12-3 or TRBV12-4 and J is TRBJ1-2; D remains unclear. Trimming shortened V by 6 bases and J by 2 bases, and 10 bases separated the two germline ends. The CDR3 spans 13 residues. The CDR3: CASSYVQNYGYTF. CDR3 nucleotides: TGTGCCAGCAGCTACGTGCAGAACTATGGCTACACCTTC.

This clonotype was counted once. As DNA, the CDR3 is TGTGCCAGCAGTTACTCCGTGACGGGGACAGGGGGTGAAAAACTGTTTTTT. Translated, it gives CASSYSVTGTGGEKLFF. The chain joins TRBV6-5 to TRBJ1-4, with 11 bases lining up with TRBD1. The CDR3 covers 17 residues. V shed 0 bases and J 7 bases; nucleotides not matched to a gene: 7. Germline V gene sequence: CDR1 MNHEY, CDR2 SVGAGI.

This chain joins TRBV10-3 and TRBJ1-1, with unresolved D. V shed 8 bases and J shed 1 base, with 8 bases lying between them. The CDR3 contains 12 residues. Germline values: CDR1 ENHRY, CDR2 SYGVKD. As DNA, the CDR3 is TGTGCCATCGGTTTGCCGAACACTGAAGCTTTCTTT. Its protein is CAIGLPNTEAFF.

The rearrangement joins TRBV11-2 to TRBJ1-4; D ambiguous. Germline V lookup: CDR1 SGHAT, CDR2 FQNNGV. Trimming left V 1 base short and J 5 bases short, with 8 bases between. The CDR3 is made up of 14 amino acids. The CDR3 sequence is CASSLARYNEKLFF. Written as DNA, the CDR3 is TGTGCCAGCAGCTTAGCCCGCTACAATGAAAAACTGTTTTTT.

This clonotype turned up a few times. The chain has TRBV3-1 and TRBJ2-2; 11 bases line up with TRBD2. CDR3 length: 20 residues. Unmatched junction bases numbered 10, after V lost 1 base and J lost 0 bases. CDR1 LGHDT and CDR2 YNNKEL come from the germline V gene (reference sequence). In nucleotides, the CDR3 is TGTGCCAGCAGCCAAGTAATGGCTAGCGGGGGGTACGCGAACACCGGGGAGCTGTTTTTT. Its protein product is CASSQVMASGGYANTGELFF.

The DNA of the CDR3 is TGTGCCAGCAGGCGGTCCTACGAGCAGTACTTC. Its translation: CASRRSYEQYF. This chain joins TRBV12-3 or TRBV12-4 and TRBJ2-7; unclear D gene. Trimming removed 6 bases from V and 1 base from J, with 4 bases in between. The CDR3 has 11 amino acids.

This clonotype was recorded a few times. The rearrangement joins TRBV27 to TRBJ2-5; maybe TRBD2 (5 bases). CDR3 size: 14 residues. Trimming pared 9 bases from V and 5 bases from J, leaving 19 bases between. Per the germline V gene, CDR1 is MNHEY and CDR2 is SMNVEV (reference sequence). This CDR3 reads CASKRLGREETQYF. DNA for the CDR3: TGTGCCAGTAAGCGGTTAGGAAGAGAGGAGACCCAGTACTTC.

The genes are TRBV2 and TRBJ1-3; the D gene is possibly TRBD1 (6 bases). Germline V gene lookup returns CDR1 SNHLY and CDR2 FYNNEI. Trimming left V 7 bases short and J 0 bases short, with 16 bases between. This CDR3 comprises 16 residues. This CDR3 reads CASIERGASSGNTIYF. CDR3 coding DNA: TGTGCCAGCATCGAACGGGGGGCCTCCTCTGGAAACACCATATATTTT. The variable domain in full, completed from reference TRBV2 and TRBJ1-3, reads EPEVTQTPSHQVTQMGQEVILRCVPISNHLYFYWYRQILGQKVEFLVSFYNNEISEKSEIFDDQFSVERPDGSNFTLKIRSTKLEDSAMYFCASIERGASSGNTIYFGEGSWLTVV.

The chain is built from TRBV6-5 and TRBJ1-2; tentatively, D is TRBD1 (6 bases). The CDR3 runs to 15 residues. Trimming removed 2 bases from V and 10 bases from J, with 20 bases in between. Germline loops: CDR1 MNHEY, CDR2 SVGAGI. The CDR3 region is CASSYGGGANPDYTF. Written as DNA, the CDR3 is TGTGCCAGCAGTTACGGGGGGGGCGCGAATCCTGACTACACCTTC.

In this sample, this clonotype turned up many times. The CDR3 here is CASSPGATDTQYF. For the CDR3, the DNA is TGTGCCAGCAGCCCTGGGGCCACAGATACGCAGTATTTT. This chain connects TRBV7-2 to TRBJ2-3; weak D call: TRBD1 (5 bases). The length of the CDR3 is 13 residues. V was clipped by 5 bases and J by 2 bases, with 8 bases between them. Germline V CDR1 and CDR2: SGHTA, FQGNSA.

The gene calls are TRBV7-3 and TRBJ2-5; weak D call: TRBD2 (5 bases). The CDR3 spans 15 residues. V lost 5 bases to trimming and J lost 8 bases, with 21 bases between them. Per germline, CDR1 SGHTA and CDR2 FQGTGA. The CDR3 protein is CASSDRTAGRGTQYF. In DNA form, the CDR3 reads TGTGCCAGCAGCGACCGGACGGCCGGCCGGGGTACCCAGTACTTC. Looking up the rest from reference TRBV7-3 and TRBJ2-5 gives the full variable domain: GAGVSQTPSNKVTEKGKYVELRCDPISGHTALYWYRQSLGQGPEFLIYFQGTGAADDSGLPNDRFFAVRPEGSVSTLKIQRTERGDSAVYLCASSDRTAGRGTQYFGPGTRLLVL.

This clonotype came up a few times. The CDR3: CASSFGSPLRGNQETQYF. CDR3 coding DNA: TGCGCCAGCAGCTTTGGTTCGCCCCTCAGGGGAAATCAAGAGACCCAGTACTTC. The V and J genes are TRBV5-1 and TRBJ2-5; D is perhaps TRBD1 (6 bases). There are 18 residues in the CDR3. V was trimmed by 2 bases and J by 2 bases, leaving 22 bases between them. Germline-derived CDR1 and CDR2 are SGHRS and YFSETQ.

This clonotype was seen a handful of times. This CDR3 reads CASTRSGIRGSVPDTQYF. The CDR3 nucleotides are TGTGCCAGCACCCGGTCTGGTATTCGGGGCTCAGTTCCAGATACGCAGTATTTT. The chain is built from TRBV28 and TRBJ2-3; the D gene could be TRBD1 or TRBD2 (5 bases each). CDR1 MDHEN and CDR2 SYDVKM come from the germline V gene. V lost 7 bases to trimming and J lost 4 bases, with 27 bases between them. The CDR3 is 18 amino acids.